The 31 T cell receptor beta chains below come from one sample, sequenced in a study of blood T cell repertoires in COVID-19. Sequenced by immunoSEQ multiplex PCR; TCRdb stores in-frame clones only, minus some. In the table there are about 300,000 clones, about nine tenths of which are singletons. Input material: peripheral blood. Every receptor here comes from a man in his late teens or twenties with active or convalescent COVID-19.

The chain uses TRBV28 and TRBJ2-1, with 9 nucleotides matching TRBD2. The CDR3 consists of 14 residues. Trimming at V came to 3 bases and at J to 7 bases, leaving 4 bases not matched to a gene. CDR1 and CDR2 (germline): MDHEN, SYDVKM. The CDR3 nucleotides read TGTGCCAGCAGTTTGGCTAGCGGGAAGAATGAGCAGTTCTTC. Translation gives CASSLASGKNEQFF.

This sequence joins TRBV10-2 and TRBJ2-7; a weak D match, TRBD1 (5 bases). This CDR3 region has 12 residues. The V end was cut by 3 bases, the J end by 12 bases, with 15 bases between. Germline CDR1 is WSHSY and CDR2 is SAAADI. CDR3 sequence (DNA): TGCGCCAGCAGTGACCCTTACGGCCAGGGGTACTTC. Residues: CASSDPYGQGYF.

The chain employs TRBV2 and TRBJ1-1, with 10 positions matching TRBD1. Trimming at V came to 3 bases and at J to 5 bases, leaving 6 bases not matched to a gene. The CDR3 spans 15 residues. CDR1 and CDR2 from the germline V gene are SNHLY and FYNNEI. The chain's CDR3 is CASSETGGWGTEAFF. CDR3 DNA: TGTGCCAGCAGTGAGACAGGGGGCTGGGGGACTGAAGCTTTCTTT.

V and J are TRBV29-1 and TRBJ2-1; D perhaps matches TRBD1 (6 bases). Germline V gene sequence: CDR1 SQVTM, CDR2 ANQGSEA. This CDR3 has 15 amino acids. Trimming took 4 bases from V and 0 from J, leaving 13 bases between them. DNA of the CDR3: TGCAGCGTTGTCCTAGGGACACACTCCTACAATGAGCAGTTCTTC. Its translation is CSVVLGTHSYNEQFF.

This clone appeared once. This chain connects TRBV2 to TRBJ1-5, with TRBD1 matching over 7 bases. The CDR3 is 13 residues long. With V trimmed by 8 bases and J by 1 base, 2 bases remained unmatched. In germline, CDR1 is SNHLY, CDR2 FYNNEI. The CDR3 is CASGTESNQPQHF. CDR3 in DNA: TGTGCCAGCGGGACAGAAAGCAATCAGCCCCAGCATTTT.

In this sample, this clone turned up a few times. The J gene is TRBJ2-5, the V gene TRBV27, with 8 bases lining up with TRBD2. There are 18 residues in the CDR3. Germline V CDR1 and CDR2: MNHEY, SMNVEV (reference sequence). The V gene end was trimmed by 4 bases and the J gene end by 5 bases; junction bases not matched to a gene: 18. CDR3 DNA: TGTGCCAGCAGTTCCATAACCGGGACTAGGACTTCTAAGGAGACCCAGTACTTC. Amino acid sequence: CASSSITGTRTSKETQYF.

This chain uses TRBV6-2 or TRBV6-3 with TRBJ1-1, with D possibly being TRBD1 (5 bases). This CDR3 is built from 14 residues. Germline CDR1 is MNHEY and CDR2 is SVGEGT. V gave up 3 bases and J gave up 1 base, with 9 bases separating them. In nucleotides, the CDR3 is TGTGCCAGCAGTTATACCACAGGGAACACTGAAGCTTTCTTT. Its translation is CASSYTTGNTEAFF.

V usage is TRBV10-3 and J usage is TRBJ2-2; perhaps TRBD2 as D (5 bases). With 8 bases removed from V and 1 base from J, the gap between germline ends came to 11 bases. This CDR3 has 14 amino acids. CDR1 is ENHRY, CDR2 SYGVKD, per germline. The CDR3 DNA follows: TGTGCCATCGGAAGGGAGCTGAACACCGGGGAGCTGTTTTTT. This gives the protein CAIGRELNTGELFF.

This clone was seen more than once but under ten times. J is TRBJ2-7 and V is TRBV4-3; 9 bases align to TRBD1. CDR1 is LGHNA, CDR2 YSLEER, per germline. The CDR3 totals 14 residues. Losses at the gene ends were 2 bases for V and 5 bases for J; bases not matched to a gene: 4. Written as DNA, the CDR3 is TGCGCCAGCAGCCAACGACAGGGGGTGGACGAGCAGTACTTC. The encoded protein is CASSQRQGVDEQYF.

The rearrangement links TRBV27 to TRBJ2-7; D possibly corresponds to TRBD1 (7 bases). The CDR3 runs 15 residues. From germline, CDR1 is MNHEY and CDR2 SMNVEV (reference sequence). V lost 6 bases, J lost 2 bases, and 17 bases lay in between. This CDR3 is CASRGTGRGAYEQYF. The CDR3 DNA follows: TGTGCCAGCAGGGGGACGGGCAGGGGGGCCTACGAGCAGTACTTC.

This chain joins TRBV27 and TRBJ2-2, with 8 bases aligning to TRBD2. Germline V gives CDR1 MNHEY, CDR2 SMNVEV (reference sequence). The CDR3 is 14 residues long. Trimming at V came to 6 bases and at J to 5 bases, leaving 5 bases not matched to a gene. The CDR3 protein is CASRLAERTGELFF. CDR3 bases: TGTGCCAGCAGACTAGCGGAAAGGACCGGGGAGCTGTTTTTT.

The chain couples TRBV2 to TRBJ2-5; TRBD2 aligns across 15 bases. Germline V gene data show CDR1 as SNHLY and CDR2 as FYNNEI. This CDR3 is 17 amino acids long. Germline trimming cut 6 bases from V and 4 bases from J; bases unmatched to any gene: 9. As DNA, the CDR3 is TGTGCCAGCAGGGCTAAAGGACTAGCGGGGGGGCCAGAGACCCAGTACTTC. Its translation is CASRAKGLAGGPETQYF. The full variable domain, in which reference TRBV2 and TRBJ2-5 provide the parts outside the CDR3, is EPEVTQTPSHQVTQMGQEVILRCVPISNHLYFYWYRQILGQKVEFLVSFYNNEISEKSEIFDDQFSVERPDGSNFTLKIRSTKLEDSAMYFCASRAKGLAGGPETQYFGPGTRLLVL.

The chain couples TRBV16 to TRBJ2-3; the D is unclear. Trimming stripped 0 bases from V and 2 bases from J, with 6 bases between. The length of the CDR3 is 14 residues. The germline V gene encodes CDR1 KGHSY and CDR2 FQNENV. The CDR3 loop is CASSQSQNTDTQYF. The CDR3 bases are TGTGCCAGCAGCCAATCACAGAACACAGATACGCAGTATTTT.

CDR3 in amino acids: CASSILGQGQRETQYF. The DNA of the CDR3 is TGTGCCAGCAGTATCCTAGGACAGGGCCAGCGGGAGACCCAGTACTTC. The V gene is TRBV28, the J gene TRBJ2-5; 8 bases line up with TRBD1. V lost 5 bases, J lost 5 bases, and 13 bases stayed unmatched. Germline values: CDR1 MDHEN, CDR2 SYDVKM. The CDR3 extends over 16 amino acids.

In its sample, this clone was seen once. The chain recombines TRBV5-6 with TRBJ2-3; D is undetermined. CDR1 is SGHDT and CDR2 is YYEEEE in the germline V gene. V lost 0 bases, J lost 9 bases, and 11 bases lay in between. The CDR3 covers 13 residues. The DNA for the CDR3 is TGTGCCAGCAGCTTGGTTTCCGCGGAAACGCAGTATTTT. The encoded protein is CASSLVSAETQYF.

This clone was detected only a few times. The chain combines TRBV7-9 with TRBJ2-7; 9 bases map to TRBD1. CDR1 is SEHNR and CDR2 is FQNEAQ in the germline V gene (reference sequence). There are 14 residues in the CDR3. The junction had 4 bases not matched to a gene; V was cut back by 2 bases and J by 5 bases. Here the CDR3 DNA reads TGTGCCAGCAGCTTAACAGGGGGCGCGGACGAGCAGTACTTC. The encoded protein is CASSLTGGADEQYF.

This chain uses TRBV28 with TRBJ2-4; no firm D call. Trimming shortened V by 3 bases and J by 7 bases, and 16 bases separated the two germline ends. Germline CDR1 is MDHEN and CDR2 is SYDVKM. The CDR3 runs 15 residues. The CDR3 spells CASSLSMRGVNIQYF. CDR3 DNA: TGTGCCAGCAGTTTGTCGATGAGAGGTGTTAACATTCAGTACTTC.

The rearrangement links TRBV7-9 to TRBJ2-5; a possible D gene is TRBD2 (6 bases). Per germline, CDR1 SEHNR and CDR2 FQNEAQ (reference sequence). Trimming pared 4 bases from V and 5 bases from J, leaving 20 bases between. The CDR3 length is 16 residues. The CDR3: CASSSKSGSRGETQYF. The CDR3 DNA reads TGTGCCAGCAGCTCGAAGTCAGGGTCTCGGGGGGAGACCCAGTACTTC.

In the case of this clone: In the same sample, other DNA sequences code for this CDR3. CDR3 amino acids: CASSLPGQRYGYTF. CDR3 DNA sequence: TGTGCCAGCAGCCTCCCGGGACAAAGATATGGCTACACCTTC. V is TRBV5-6 and J is TRBJ1-2, with D perhaps matching TRBD1 (6 bases). The CDR3 sequence is 14 residues long. Germline V gene data show CDR1 as SGHDT and CDR2 as YYEEEE. V was pared by 4 bases and J by 5 bases, with 15 bases between.

This CDR3 is CASSLSRGGTDTQYF. The CDR3 nucleotides read TGCGCCAGCAGCTTGTCCAGGGGAGGCACAGATACGCAGTATTTT. This chain uses TRBV5-1 with TRBJ2-3, with D maybe TRBD1 (6 bases). Trimming shortened V by 1 base and J by 1 base, and 10 bases separated the two germline ends. The CDR3 sequence is 15 residues long. Germline V gene lookup returns CDR1 SGHRS and CDR2 YFSETQ.

The chain employs TRBV5-1 and TRBJ1-3, with D uncertain. The CDR3 runs to 16 residues. Germline V gene sequence: CDR1 SGHRS, CDR2 YFSETQ. Trimming left V 0 bases short and J 0 bases short, with 10 bases between. The CDR3 nucleotides are TGCGCCAGCAGCTTGGGCGACACGAGCTCTGGAAACACCATATATTTT. This gives the protein CASSLGDTSSGNTIYF.

V is TRBV27 and J is TRBJ1-6, with D possibly being TRBD1 (6 bases). Germline V gene data show CDR1 as MNHEY and CDR2 as SMNVEV (reference sequence). Trimming removed 1 base from V and 9 bases from J, with 16 bases in between. The CDR3 is 16 residues long. Here the CDR3 DNA reads TGTGCCAGCAGTTTATTGGGGGGGCAGGGGAGTTCACCCCTCCACTTT. This translates into CASSLLGGQGSSPLHF.

V usage is TRBV7-8 and J usage is TRBJ2-5; 7 bases are shared with TRBD1. Germline values: CDR1 SGHVS, CDR2 FQNEAQ. J lost 3 bases, V lost 8 bases, and 12 bases had no gene match. CDR3 size: 15 residues. The CDR3 here is CASGPWDSPKETQYF. The CDR3, as DNA: TGTGCCAGCGGCCCCTGGGACAGTCCAAAAGAGACCCAGTACTTC.

The chain has TRBV19 and TRBJ1-3; 9 positions agree with TRBD1. Germline-derived CDR1 and CDR2 are LNHDA and SQIVND (reference sequence). V gave up 4 bases and J gave up 3 bases; unmatched junction bases: 10. The CDR3 is 17 residues long. Here the CDR3 DNA reads TGTGCCAGTAGTACCCGGACAGGGGTGCCTCGTGGAAACACCATATATTTT. Translation gives CASSTRTGVPRGNTIYF.

V usage is TRBV14 and J usage is TRBJ1-2; TRBD1 might be the D (5 bases). The V end lost 3 bases, the J end lost 4 bases, and 12 bases lay between the germline ends. Germline CDR1 and CDR2: SGHDN and FVKESK. This CDR3 spans 14 amino acids. This chain's CDR3 is CASSQWGDPYGYTF. The CDR3 coding sequence is TGTGCCAGCAGCCAGTGGGGGGACCCCTATGGCTACACCTTC.

In the case of this clone: Mismatch with germline at one junction end may stem from a read error. The V call is TRBV2, the J call TRBJ2-3; 12 bases are a match to TRBD2. The germline V gene encodes CDR1 SNHLY and CDR2 FYNNEI. There are 15 residues in the CDR3. The CDR3 sequence: CASREGLAGSDTQYF. The CDR3, as DNA: TGTGCCAGCAGAGAAGGACTAGCGGGATCAGATACGCAGTATTTT.

V gene TRBV4-1 combines with J gene TRBJ2-7; 8 bases line up with TRBD2. The germline CDR1 and CDR2 sequences are MGHRA and YSYEKL. The CDR3 contains 16 residues. The junction had 10 bases not matched to a gene; V was cut back by 0 bases and J by 6 bases. The DNA for the CDR3 is TGCGCCAGCAGCCAAGAACCTGGTAGCGGGACCGGCGAGCAGTACTTC. The encoded protein is CASSQEPGSGTGEQYF.

The rearrangement uses TRBV7-6 and TRBJ1-4, with 8 bases fitting TRBD1. V was clipped by 6 bases and J by 8 bases; unmatched bases: 8. This CDR3 comprises 14 residues. The germline CDR1 and CDR2 sequences are SGHVS and FNYEAQ. CDR3 sequence (DNA): TGTGCCAGCAGTCTACAGGGGGATGGAGAAAAACTGTTTTTT. This encodes CASSLQGDGEKLFF.

The chain has TRBV19 and TRBJ1-2; 9 nucleotides agree with TRBD1. CDR1 is LNHDA and CDR2 is SQIVND in the germline V gene (reference sequence). There are 15 residues in the CDR3. Germline trimming cut 6 bases from V and 6 bases from J; bases unmatched to any gene: 11. The CDR3 coding sequence is TGTGCCAGTAGGGACCACAGGGGGCTAAATGATGGCTACACCTTC. It translates to CASRDHRGLNDGYTF.

CDR3: CASRPQGSGMNTEAFF. The CDR3 DNA is TGCGCCAGCAGACCTCAGGGTTCTGGAATGAACACTGAAGCTTTCTTT. The chain has TRBV10-2 and TRBJ1-1; tentatively, D is TRBD1 (5 bases). The ends were cut back, 6 bases at V and 0 bases at J, with 17 bases in the middle. The CDR3 sequence is 16 residues long. Germline V CDR1 and CDR2: WSHSY, SAAADI.

V is TRBV28 and J is TRBJ2-7, with D unresolved. In germline, CDR1 is MDHEN, CDR2 SYDVKM. Trimming left V 4 bases short and J 4 bases short, with 8 bases between. This CDR3 is 12 amino acids long. The CDR3 sequence is CASSSTTYEQYF. The CDR3 region has the DNA TGTGCCAGCAGTTCGACAACATACGAGCAGTACTTC. The full variable domain, its missing parts supplied by reference TRBV28 and TRBJ2-7, is DVKVTQSSRYLVKRTGEKVFLECVQDMDHENMFWYRQDPGLGLRLIYFSYDVKMKEKGDIPEGYSVSREKKERFSLILESASTNQTSMYLCASSSTTYEQYFGPGTRLTVT.